The 21 T cell receptor beta chains listed next were all sequenced from one sample in a study of beta chain features in type 1 diabetes. The authors reverse transcribed all of the isolated RNA, so sequencing captured expressed TCRB transcripts. Repertoires were generated with immunoSEQ multiplex PCR, while TCRdb's copy carries only in-frame clones and drops some. Of 350,000 to 450,000 clones detected, more than 13% appear once; the ten largest clones hold about 0.02%. The sequencing input was naive CD4+ T cells from blood. The receptors come from a young woman in good health.

This clone was counted only a few times. The chain carries TRBV30 and TRBJ2-2; D gene unclear. The V gene's germline CDR1 is GTSNPN and CDR2 SVGIG (reference sequence). V lost 3 bases and J 3 bases, leaving 11 bases between the germline ends. The CDR3 is 14 residues long. The CDR3 DNA follows: TGTGCCTGGAGATGGGTGGCGGACACCGGGGAGCTGTTTTTT. Its protein is CAWRWVADTGELFF. Full variable domain (remainder filled in from reference TRBV30 and TRBJ2-2): SQTIHQWPATLVQPVGSPLSLECTVEGTSNPNLYWYRQAAGRGLQLLFYSVGIGQISSEVPQNLSASRPQDRQFILSSKKLLLSDSGFYLCAWRWVADTGELFFGEGSRLTVL.

The CDR3 nucleotides are TGTGCCAGCAGCGGATCAGGTCGACGGTTAGACGAGCAGTACTTC. Its protein product is CASSGSGRRLDEQYF. V gene TRBV9 combines with J gene TRBJ2-7, with D hard to call. Trimming took off 3 bases at V and 5 bases at J, with 18 bases between the two ends. The CDR3 has 15 amino acids. CDR1 and CDR2 from the germline V gene are SGDLS and YYNGEE.

This clone was recorded a few times. This sequence joins TRBV18 and TRBJ2-7, with D perhaps matching TRBD2 (6 bases). V was shortened by 0 bases and J by 11 bases, with 23 bases between the two germline ends. This CDR3 contains 16 residues. The V gene's germline CDR1 is KGHSH and CDR2 LQKENI. DNA for the CDR3: TGTGCCAGCTCACCACCGGGGAGTAGCGGCCCAGCGAGAGAGTACTTC. It encodes CASSPPGSSGPAREYF.

This sequence joins TRBV30 and TRBJ2-1; 16 bases line up with TRBD2. V was clipped by 4 bases and J by 9 bases; unmatched bases: 6. Germline CDR1 is GTSNPN and CDR2 is SVGIG (reference sequence). The CDR3 extends over 15 amino acids. CDR3: CAWIGTSGRASEQFF. The CDR3 DNA reads as TGTGCCTGGATTGGGACTAGCGGGAGGGCGAGTGAGCAGTTCTTC.

This clone was counted between two and nine times. Other nucleotide sequences from this sample produce the same CDR3. The chain uses TRBV7-2 and TRBJ1-5; D perhaps matches TRBD1 (5 bases). In germline, CDR1 is SGHTA, CDR2 FQGNSA. The V end lost 0 bases, the J end lost 3 bases, and 9 bases lay between the germline ends. This CDR3 has 15 amino acids. The CDR3 DNA reads as TGTGCCAGCAGCTTAGCGGGCGGGACCAATCAGCCCCAGCATTTT. Translated: CASSLAGGTNQPQHF. Full variable domain (missing parts from reference TRBV7-2 and TRBJ1-5): GAGVSQSPSNKVTEKGKDVELRCDPISGHTALYWYRQSLGQGLEFLIYFQGNSAPDKSGLPSDRFSAERTGGSVSTLTIQRTQQEDSAVYLCASSLAGGTNQPQHFGDGTRLSIL.

V and J are TRBV18 and TRBJ2-7; 7 bases map to TRBD2. Germline V gives CDR1 KGHSH, CDR2 LQKENI. The J segment lost 2 bases and the V segment lost 3 bases, leaving 7 bases of the junction unmatched. The CDR3 runs 15 residues. In DNA, the CDR3 is TGTGCCAGCTCACCGGGGAGGGCGAGAACCTACGAGCAGTACTTC. Its protein is CASSPGRARTYEQYF.

The chain has TRBV7-9 and TRBJ2-3; 8 bases map to TRBD1. CDR1 is SEHNR and CDR2 is FQNEAQ in the germline V gene (reference sequence). J was trimmed by 5 bases and V by 2 bases; bases with no gene match: 3. This CDR3 has 14 amino acids. The CDR3 nucleotides are TGTGCCAGCAGCTTAACAGGGGGAAAAGATACGCAGTATTTT. Translated: CASSLTGGKDTQYF.

This clone was detected only a few times. V usage is TRBV28 and J usage is TRBJ2-1; 8 nucleotides align to TRBD2. Germline lookup yields CDR1 MDHEN and CDR2 SYDVKM. This CDR3 is 15 amino acids long. Unmatched junction bases numbered 7, after V lost 3 bases and J lost 6 bases. This chain's CDR3 is CASSFPGLVGNEQFF. The CDR3 DNA reads TGTGCCAGCAGTTTCCCGGGACTAGTCGGCAATGAGCAGTTCTTC.

V is TRBV19 and J is TRBJ2-2, with a tentative D call TRBD1 (6 bases). This CDR3 is built from 14 residues. V was trimmed by 5 bases and J by 2 bases, leaving 9 bases between them. Germline CDR1 is LNHDA and CDR2 is SQIVND (reference sequence). CDR3 amino acids: CASSPGHNTGELFF. DNA of the CDR3: TGTGCCAGTAGTCCGGGACATAACACCGGGGAGCTGTTTTTT.

The chain uses TRBV5-1 and TRBJ1-2; D gene unclear. The V end lost 2 bases, the J end lost 8 bases, and 13 bases lay between the germline ends. The CDR3 is 13 residues long. From germline, CDR1 is SGHRS and CDR2 YFSETQ. The CDR3 spells CASSFEGGHGYTF. In DNA, the CDR3 is TGCGCCAGCAGCTTCGAGGGTGGGCACGGCTACACCTTC.

This chain joins TRBV5-1 and TRBJ1-4; no reliable D call. CDR3 length: 16 amino acids. V dropped 0 bases and J dropped 0 bases, with 9 bases sitting between them. Germline values: CDR1 SGHRS, CDR2 YFSETQ. CDR3 sequence (DNA): TGCGCCAGCAGCTTGGTATCCAGGACAACTAATGAAAAACTGTTTTTT. Its translation is CASSLVSRTTNEKLFF.

This clone was seen a few times. The CDR3 nucleotides read TGCAGCTCTCAGAAACAGGAGGGAGCTTTCTTT. It translates to CSSQKQEGAFF. The rearrangement joins TRBV29-1 to TRBJ1-1, with D perhaps TRBD1 (5 bases). Trimming took off 8 bases at V and 10 bases at J, with 17 bases between the two ends. This CDR3 comprises 11 residues. From germline, CDR1 is SQVTM and CDR2 ANQGSEA.

In its sample, this clone was seen a few times. The chain uses TRBV5-1 and TRBJ2-7, with 8 nucleotides matching TRBD1. Germline-derived CDR1 and CDR2 are SGHRS and YFSETQ. Germline trimming cut 2 bases from V and 5 bases from J; bases unmatched to any gene: 9. CDR3 length: 15 amino acids. In DNA form, the CDR3 reads TGCGCCAGCAGCTTTGGGGGACAGGTCCCCCACGAGCAGTACTTC. Translation: CASSFGGQVPHEQYF.

This clone was seen just once. The CDR3 sequence: CASSLGTASSYNEQFF. The CDR3 DNA is TGTGCCAGCAGCTTGGGGACAGCCAGCTCCTACAATGAGCAGTTCTTC. The chain combines TRBV11-3 with TRBJ2-1, with 7 bases fitting TRBD1. CDR1 is SGHNT and CDR2 is YENEEA in the germline V gene. CDR3 size: 16 residues. J lost 0 bases, V lost 3 bases, and 5 bases had no gene match.

This clone was seen a few times. The chain has TRBV4-2 and TRBJ2-1; 10 bases match TRBD2. The CDR3 extends over 16 amino acids. J was trimmed by 4 bases and V by 2 bases; bases with no gene match: 5. Germline CDR1 and CDR2: LGHNA and YNFKEQ. The CDR3 here is CASSQLEAGGYNEQFF. As DNA, the CDR3 is TGTGCCAGCAGCCAATTGGAAGCGGGAGGGTACAATGAGCAGTTCTTC.

The gene calls are TRBV5-1 and TRBJ2-7, with 9 bases lining up with TRBD1. The CDR3 loop spans 12 amino acids. V dropped 4 bases and J dropped 6; count of bases not matched to a gene: 2. Per the germline V gene, CDR1 is SGHRS and CDR2 is YFSETQ. CDR3 loop: CASSRDRAEQYF. CDR3 sequence (DNA): TGCGCCAGCAGCCGGGACAGGGCCGAGCAGTACTTC.

The V and J genes are TRBV28 and TRBJ2-5; D is possibly TRBD1 (5 bases). V dropped 6 bases and J dropped 5 bases, with 7 bases sitting between them. CDR3 length: 11 residues. Germline V lookup: CDR1 MDHEN, CDR2 SYDVKM. The CDR3 DNA reads as TGTGCCAGCAGCCACAGGGAGACCCAGTACTTC. It is translated as CASSHRETQYF. Full variable domain (outside the CDR3, taken from reference TRBV28 and TRBJ2-5): DVKVTQSSRYLVKRTGEKVFLECVQDMDHENMFWYRQDPGLGLRLIYFSYDVKMKEKGDIPEGYSVSREKKERFSLILESASTNQTSMYLCASSHRETQYFGPGTRLLVL.

This clone was found a few times. This sequence joins TRBV12-5 and TRBJ2-1; TRBD1 matches at 10 bases. CDR1 and CDR2 from the germline V gene are LGHNT and FRNRAP. After removal of 6 bases from V and 3 bases from J, the junction contained 5 bases not matched to a gene. This CDR3 contains 15 residues. CDR3 in amino acids: CASGGTGENYNEQFF. CDR3 DNA sequence: TGTGCTAGTGGGGGGACAGGGGAGAACTACAATGAGCAGTTCTTC.

The chain employs TRBV29-1 and TRBJ2-2; D may be TRBD1 (5 bases). Germline V lookup: CDR1 SQVTM, CDR2 ANQGSEA. Between the trimmed V and J ends, which lost 7 bases and 0 bases, there was a span of 15 bases. The CDR3 is made up of 15 amino acids. The CDR3 sequence is CSATQDAANTGELFF. The CDR3 coding sequence is TGCAGCGCAACACAGGACGCGGCGAACACCGGGGAGCTGTTTTTT.

The V call is TRBV28, the J call TRBJ2-6; 7 positions match TRBD1. V gave up 6 bases and J gave up 2 bases; unmatched junction bases: 7. Germline CDR1 MDHEN, CDR2 SYDVKM. This CDR3 has 16 amino acids. DNA of the CDR3: TGTGCCAGCAGCTCCCCGGGACAGACTGGGGCCAACGTCCTGACTTTC. Translated, it gives CASSSPGQTGANVLTF.

The gene calls are TRBV28 and TRBJ2-1; tentatively, D is TRBD2 (5 bases). CDR3 length: 13 residues. The germline gives CDR1 MDHEN, CDR2 SYDVKM. V lost 8 bases to trimming and J lost 5 bases, with 13 bases between them. The CDR3 coding sequence is TGTGCCAGCCAACGGACTCCGAACAATGAGCAGTTCTTC. This codes for CASQRTPNNEQFF.